Presented here are 20 T cell receptor beta chains from one specimen sequenced in a study of blood T cells in healthy people across ages (dated by TCRdb to about 2015). The protocol used for the library was 5' RACE. The sample was run on an Illumina HiSeq 2500. A second PCR of about 6 to 12 cycles was performed with a sample-barcoded 5' primer and a J-beta primer mix. TCRdb itself trimmed the public reads at Q25 with fastp, ran MiXCR and retained productive beta chains. A single entry per CDR3 protein holds the most common genes and DNA from its merged rows. The sample table holds about 1.6 million distinct CDR3 sequences, of which about 35% were seen once. Together, the top ten hold around 10% of the sample. The material sequenced was blood. The receptors derive from a woman in her 30s in good health.

This clonotype was picked up a small number of times. One end of the junction fails to match germline, which may point to a read error. This chain connects TRBV6-2 or TRBV6-3 to TRBJ2-5; 7 bases are shared with TRBD2. CDR1 MNHEY and CDR2 SVGEGT come from the germline V gene. This CDR3 region has 15 residues. CDR3 nucleotides: TGTGCCAACAGTGGAGCCTCTAGCGGTCAAGAGACCCAGTACTTC. Protein product: CANSGASSGQETQYF.

In regard to this clonotype: One junction end does not reproduce the germline sequence, and a read error may be involved. The V call is TRBV7-9, the J call TRBJ1-2; 7 bases match TRBD1. The CDR3 consists of 16 residues. Per germline, CDR1 SEHNR and CDR2 FQNEAQ (reference sequence). The CDR3 region has the DNA TGTACCAGCAGCTTAGGTACCGAGACAGGGACTCGCGGCTACACCTTC. Translated: CTSSLGTETGTRGYTF.

The count of this clonotype is one. The CDR3 region has the DNA TGCGCCAGCAGCTTAACAGAAAGCGGGAGCTACGAGCAGTACTTC. Translation gives CASSLTESGSYEQYF. This sequence joins TRBV5-1 and TRBJ2-7; 8 bases map to TRBD2. CDR1 is SGHRS and CDR2 is YFSETQ in the germline V gene. V lost 2 bases, J lost 3 bases, and 7 bases stayed unmatched. The CDR3 runs to 15 residues.

This clonotype has only one observation. This chain joins TRBV20-1 and TRBJ1-5, with a possible D match to TRBD1 (5 bases). Between the trimmed V and J ends, which lost 4 bases and 5 bases, there was a span of 21 bases. In germline, CDR1 is DFQATT, CDR2 SNEGSKA (reference sequence). The CDR3 has 16 amino acids. CDR3 residues: CSAKLLGPRGDQPQHF. Written as DNA, the CDR3 is TGCAGTGCTAAACTCTTGGGACCCCGGGGGGATCAGCCCCAGCATTTT.

This rearrangement joins TRBV30 to TRBJ2-5; possible D gene TRBD2, 6 bases. Trimming took off 4 bases at V and 11 bases at J, with 20 bases between the two ends. Germline CDR1 is GTSNPN and CDR2 is SVGIG (reference sequence). This CDR3 has 13 residues. Here the CDR3 DNA reads TGTGCCTGGAACAAACAGGCTAGTCGGGAGCAGTACTTC. Protein product: CAWNKQASREQYF.

This rearrangement joins TRBV5-1 to TRBJ2-5, with TRBD2 matching over 9 bases. Germline V gene data show CDR1 as SGHRS and CDR2 as YFSETQ. The CDR3 totals 16 residues. Trimming cost V 5 bases and J 3 bases; bases outside gene matches: 11. CDR3 nucleotide sequence: TGCGCCAGCAGTATATATAGCGGGGGACCTGAAGAGACCCAGTACTTC. It specifies CASSIYSGGPEETQYF.

The chain uses TRBV21-1 and TRBJ2-7; the DNA was not used to check the table's D call, TRBD1. TRBV21-1 is a pseudogene segment. CDR3 length: 18 residues. The CDR3 spells CASSKRRPTGTEPYEQYF. The DNA for the CDR3 is TGTGCCAGCAGCAAAAGGAGGCCAACCGGGACAGAGCCCTACGAGCAGTACTTC.

The chain carries TRBV29-1 and TRBJ1-4; D gene uncertain. The CDR3 extends over 12 amino acids. The V end was cut by 5 bases, the J end by 5 bases, with 9 bases between. Germline loops: CDR1 SQVTM, CDR2 ANQGSEA. This chain's CDR3 is CSVKKNNEKLFF. The CDR3 DNA follows: TGCAGCGTTAAGAAGAACAATGAAAAACTGTTTTTT.

This clonotype was found a few times. This chain's CDR3 is CASNLSGRSPDTQYF. The CDR3 nucleotides read TGTGCCAGCAATCTTAGCGGGAGGTCGCCAGATACGCAGTATTTT. This sequence joins TRBV27 and TRBJ2-3; 10 positions agree with TRBD2. From germline, CDR1 is MNHEY and CDR2 SMNVEV (reference sequence). V shed 7 bases, J shed 4 bases, and the junction held 8 bases outside the gene matches. CDR3 length: 15 residues.

This clonotype has more than one count but fewer than ten. The chain recombines TRBV2 with TRBJ2-5; 10 bases match TRBD2. Judging by the DNA end, TRBJ2-7 fits better; the J call may be wrong. The germline V gene encodes CDR1 SNHLY and CDR2 FYNNEI. The CDR3 is 14 amino acids. CDR3 residues: CASRPSGSLHEQYF. The CDR3, as DNA: TGTGCCAGCAGACCTAGCGGGAGCCTCCACGAGCAGTACTTC.

The rearrangement links TRBV29-1 to TRBJ2-3, with D uncertain. This CDR3 spans 16 amino acids. V lost 0 bases to trimming and J lost 4 bases, with 17 bases between them. Germline V gene data show CDR1 as SQVTM and CDR2 as ANQGSEA. In nucleotides, the CDR3 is TGCAGCGTTGAAGAGAGGAACAGTCATCCGGCAGATACGCAGTATTTT. This gives the protein CSVEERNSHPADTQYF.

The V gene is TRBV6-1, the J gene TRBJ2-1; D not certain. Trimming stripped 4 bases from V and 7 bases from J, with 14 bases between. The CDR3 is 14 amino acids. CDR1 and CDR2 from the germline V gene are MNHNS and SASEGT. This chain's CDR3 is CASSGHMVPNEQFF. CDR3 DNA sequence: TGTGCCAGCAGTGGACATATGGTTCCAAATGAGCAGTTCTTC.

The sample holds a few counts of this clonotype. This chain uses TRBV3-1 with TRBJ1-1; D is unclear. V gave up 1 base and J gave up 7 bases, with 16 bases separating them. This CDR3 region has 15 residues. Germline V CDR1 and CDR2: LGHDT, YNNKEL (reference sequence). The CDR3 DNA reads TGTGCCAGCAGCCAAGGTTTCTCGGGGTTTGGTGAAGCTTTCTTT. Protein: CASSQGFSGFGEAFF.

The rearrangement joins TRBV5-6 to TRBJ2-7; TRBD2 agrees at 13 bases. With 4 bases clipped from V and 0 bases from J, the junction kept 7 bases outside the gene matches. CDR3 length equals 17 residues. Germline lookup yields CDR1 SGHDT and CDR2 YYEEEE. The CDR3 loop reads CASSLGLAGVTSYEQYF. CDR3 nucleotide sequence: TGTGCCAGCAGCCTTGGACTAGCGGGAGTAACCTCCTACGAGCAGTACTTC. Filled out from reference TRBV5-6 and TRBJ2-7, the complete variable domain reads DAGVTQSPTHLIKTRGQQVTLRCSPKSGHDTVSWYQQALGQGPQFIFQYYEEEERQRGNFPDRFSGHQFPNYSSELNVNALLLGDSALYLCASSLGLAGVTSYEQYFGPGTRLTVT.

This clonotype was seen once. At one of its ends the junction is not consistent with the germline gene, which may arise from a read error. The V gene is TRBV5-1, the J gene TRBJ1-1; D is undetermined. CDR3 size: 15 residues. Germline CDR1 is SGHRS and CDR2 is YFSETQ. The CDR3 nucleotides read TGCGCCAGCAGCTTAATAGCAGGTTCGAACACTGAAGTTTTCTTT. Protein sequence: CASSLIAGSNTEVFF.

This clonotype was observed a few times. The genes are TRBV9 and TRBJ2-1, with a possible D match to TRBD1 (7 bases). In germline, CDR1 is SGDLS, CDR2 YYNGEE. V lost 2 bases, J lost 5 bases, and 14 bases lay in between. The CDR3 sequence is 15 residues long. The CDR3 bases are TGTGCCAGCAGCGTGTGGGCAGGGGGGAACAATGAGCAGTTCTTC. Its protein product is CASSVWAGGNNEQFF.

The V call is TRBV6-6, the J call TRBJ1-1; 12 nucleotides line up with TRBD1. Per the germline V gene, CDR1 is MNHNY and CDR2 is SVGAGI (reference sequence). The length of the CDR3 is 16 residues. Trimming removed 4 bases from V and 5 bases from J; junction bases left unmatched: 8. Here the CDR3 reads CASSWGQGAGRTEAFF. CDR3 DNA: TGTGCCAGCAGTTGGGGACAGGGGGCTGGGAGAACTGAAGCTTTCTTT.

The rearrangement links TRBV2 to TRBJ1-2; 7 nucleotides match TRBD1. Trimming cost V 11 bases and J 4 bases; bases outside gene matches: 19. This CDR3 region has 16 residues. The germline V gene encodes CDR1 SNHLY and CDR2 FYNNEI. CDR3 amino acids: CAPQGGPGIVSYGYTF. The DNA of the CDR3 is TGTGCCCCACAAGGGGGCCCGGGAATTGTGTCCTATGGCTACACCTTC.

CDR3 in amino acids: CRDRGCSYEQYF. CDR3 bases: TGCAGAGACAGGGGGTGCTCCTACGAGCAGTACTTC. This sequence joins TRBV20-1 and TRBJ2-7, with 9 bases identical to TRBD1. Per germline, CDR1 DFQATT and CDR2 SNEGSKA (reference sequence). The CDR3 consists of 12 residues.

The rearrangement uses TRBV15 and TRBJ1-5; a possible D gene is TRBD1 (6 bases). From germline, CDR1 is LNHNV and CDR2 YYDKDF (reference sequence). V was shortened by 0 bases and J by 3 bases, with 9 bases between the two germline ends. The CDR3 has 15 residues. The CDR3: CATSRDGQNNQPQHF. In DNA form, the CDR3 reads TGTGCCACCAGCAGAGATGGACAGAACAATCAGCCCCAGCATTTT.